Given below is one TCR beta chain in context. Its antigen is not identified. Libraries were prepared by immunoSEQ multiplex PCR; TCRdb keeps only in-frame clonotypes and omits some of them. This sample has roughly 86,000 clones; approximately 84% occur once, and the top ten carry about 2.7%. Germline CDR1 and CDR2: MGHDK and SYGVNS. The ends were cut back, 5 bases at V and 11 bases at J, with 21 bases in the middle. The CDR3 runs to 15 residues. The data originate from a study of T cells in localized non-small cell lung cancer. Study-level findings and limits: Heterogeneity remains possible, as sequencing covered one tumor region only. Across samples, adjacent lung featured a median around 60 of the top 100 tumor clones. Among the tissues sampled, uninvolved adjacent lung had the highest T cell clonality, above tumor.

The TCR sequence derives from a man between 40 and 69 years old with stage I lung adenocarcinoma. This material consisted of peripheral blood, taken before any cancer treatment. This rearrangement joins TRBV25-1 to TRBJ1-4, with D possibly matching TRBD1 (5 bases). CDR3 protein: CASSMGLGLVGKLFF. The CDR3, as DNA: TGTGCCAGCAGTATGGGGCTGGGCCTTGTGGGGAAACTGTTTTTT.